This T cell receptor beta chain appears in the sequencing data of a study of T-cell reconstitution after alpha-beta-depleted transplantation in children. CDR3 length: 15 residues. Germline CDR1 SGHRS, CDR2 YFSETQ. V gave up 7 bases and J gave up 4 bases; unmatched junction bases: 9. Unique molecular identifiers featured in how the TCRbeta library was prepared. Each CDR3 protein is one row after TCRdb ran MiXCR on the PCR reads. The profile covers 750,000 to 950,000 distinct CDR3 sequences, with approximately 15% appearing a single time and approximately 5% taken by the ten largest. The input for sequencing was PBMCs, mostly from graft donor cells, taken 360 days after TCRalphabeta/CD19-depleted stem cell transplant. This clonotype originated in a male patient younger than 18 who had a stem cell transplant for acute lymphoblastic leukemia, so the T cells may come from the graft donor. The V and J genes are TRBV5-1 and TRBJ2-7; 12 nucleotides agree with TRBD2. The chain's CDR3 is CASRDRTSGKYEQYF. In DNA, the CDR3 is TGCGCCAGCCGAGACCGGACTAGCGGGAAATACGAGCAGTACTTC.